Here is one TCR beta chain with its context. Its antigen is unidentified. The data were produced by immunoSEQ multiplex PCR, yet TCRdb's version contains in-frame clones alone and is incomplete. This sample has hundreds of thousands of clones, with about 91% found just once. Naive CD8 cells lacked CD45RO and underwent positive selection for CCR7, leaving out terminally differentiated effector memory CD45RA+ cells. The sample comes from a study of shared clonotypes between healthy human individuals. Study details: Those who served as donors were a couple of women and a few men between the ages of 18 and 49. Study-level points and caveats: Naive CD4 clonotypes overlapped across several donors at approximately 5.5%.

The CDR3 has 15 residues. V was pared by 5 bases and J by 4 bases, with 18 bases between. The germline gives CDR1 MNHEY, CDR2 SVGAGI. V usage is TRBV6-5 and J usage is TRBJ2-7; the D is unclear. The sequenced material came from naive CD8+ T cells sorted from blood. The sequence was collected from a man younger than 40 in good health. The CDR3 DNA reads as TGTGCCAGCAGTAGCAACCGGGCCTATAGATACGAGCAGTACTTC. Its protein product is CASSSNRAYRYEQYF.